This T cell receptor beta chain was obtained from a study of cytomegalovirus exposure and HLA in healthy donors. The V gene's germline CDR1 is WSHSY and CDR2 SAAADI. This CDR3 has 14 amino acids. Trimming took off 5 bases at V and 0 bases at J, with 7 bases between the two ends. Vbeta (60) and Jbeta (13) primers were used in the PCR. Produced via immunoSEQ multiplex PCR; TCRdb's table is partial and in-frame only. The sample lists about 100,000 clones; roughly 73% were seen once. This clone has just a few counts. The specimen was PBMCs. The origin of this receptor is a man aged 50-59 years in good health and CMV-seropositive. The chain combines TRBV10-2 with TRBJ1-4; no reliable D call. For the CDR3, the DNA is TGCGCCAGCAGTACAGTGGCAACTAATGAAAAACTGTTTTTT. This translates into CASSTVATNEKLFF.